Each of the 20 T cell receptor beta chains below was sequenced from the same sample in a study of cytotoxic CD8 clonotypes in ibrutinib-treated CLL. Only in-frame clones appear in the TCRdb table, and some are missing; sequencing was by immunoSEQ multiplex PCR. The sample records about 76,000 clones, around four fifths being singletons. The starting material was PBMCs, obtained after 24 months of ibrutinib treatment. These receptors originate from a human donor with chronic lymphocytic leukemia.

The rearrangement links TRBV7-9 to TRBJ2-1, with D unclear. V was clipped by 1 base and J by 6 bases, with 7 bases between them. The CDR3 is 13 residues long. CDR1 and CDR2 from the germline V gene are SEHNR and FQNEAQ (reference sequence). CDR3 loop: CASSLGPVNEQFF. The DNA of the CDR3 is TGTGCCAGCAGCTTAGGACCAGTCAATGAGCAGTTCTTC.

This clone has more than one count but fewer than ten. This chain joins TRBV19 and TRBJ1-5, with 9 bases lining up with TRBD1. CDR3 size: 13 residues. Germline V gene lookup returns CDR1 LNHDA and CDR2 SQIVND (reference sequence). With V trimmed by 8 bases and J by 9 bases, 8 bases remained unmatched. CDR3 DNA sequence: TGTGCCAGTTTCGGGGGACAGGGACTGCCCCAGCATTTT. As protein: CASFGGQGLPQHF.

The rearrangement uses TRBV29-1 and TRBJ2-1, with D tentatively TRBD1 (5 bases). CDR3 length: 14 residues. Germline assignment: CDR1 SQVTM and CDR2 ANQGSEA. V lost 5 bases, J lost 6 bases, and 17 bases lay in between. This CDR3 reads CSVIKGILLNEQFF. DNA for the CDR3: TGCAGCGTTATAAAGGGGATACTACTCAATGAGCAGTTCTTC.

The chain links TRBV6-1 to TRBJ1-1; 11 nucleotides agree with TRBD1. V lost 6 bases to trimming and J lost 12 bases; unmatched junction nucleotides: 6. CDR1 and CDR2 (germline): MNHNS, SASEGT. The CDR3 covers 12 residues. The CDR3: CASRPGQGATFF. CDR3 DNA sequence: TGTGCCAGCAGACCCGGACAGGGGGCAACTTTCTTT.

The chain uses TRBV7-3 and TRBJ2-2; 7 nucleotides line up with TRBD1. V was clipped by 2 bases and J by 0 bases; unmatched bases: 0. Germline-derived CDR1 and CDR2 are SGHTA and FQGTGA. The CDR3 consists of 15 residues. CDR3 loop: CASSLGTANTGELFF. The CDR3 DNA reads as TGTGCCAGCAGCTTAGGGACAGCGAACACCGGGGAGCTGTTTTTT.

The rearrangement joins TRBV19 to TRBJ2-3; TRBD2 matches at 11 bases. Per the germline V gene, CDR1 is LNHDA and CDR2 is SQIVND (reference sequence). CDR3 length: 16 residues. The V gene end was trimmed by 5 bases and the J gene end by 2 bases; junction bases not matched to a gene: 6. CDR3 sequence (DNA): TGTGCCAGTAGTCCTCAGACTAGCGGGATCACAGATACGCAGTATTTT. Residues: CASSPQTSGITDTQYF.

The rearrangement joins TRBV2 to TRBJ1-4; D unclear. Germline V gene sequence: CDR1 SNHLY, CDR2 FYNNEI. Trimming removed 9 bases from V and 6 bases from J, with 17 bases in between. The CDR3 length is 14 residues. The CDR3 DNA reads TGTGCCAGTTATAAGCTGGGGTTTGATGAAAAACTGTTTTTT. The encoded protein is CASYKLGFDEKLFF.

V usage is TRBV19 and J usage is TRBJ2-7; 9 nucleotides align to TRBD2. From germline, CDR1 is LNHDA and CDR2 SQIVND (reference sequence). The junction had 8 bases not matched to a gene; V was cut back by 5 bases and J by 0 bases. There are 16 residues in the CDR3. The CDR3 bases are TGTGCCAGTAGTTCGGCGGGAGGGCCCTTCTCCTACGAGCAGTACTTC. Residues: CASSSAGGPFSYEQYF. The full variable domain, rest sourced from reference TRBV19 and TRBJ2-7, is DGGITQSPKYLFRKEGQNVTLSCEQNLNHDAMYWYRQDPGQGLRLIYYSQIVNDFQKGDIAEGYSVSREKKESFPLTVTSAQKNPTAFYLCASSSAGGPFSYEQYFGPGTRLTVT.

This chain joins TRBV6-6 and TRBJ1-5, with 9 bases matching TRBD1. Germline lookup yields CDR1 MNHNY and CDR2 SVGAGI (reference sequence). The CDR3 consists of 13 residues. The trim removed 11 bases at V and 8 bases at J, leaving 10 bases unmatched. CDR3 sequence (DNA): TGTGCCGGATCACAGGGGGCGAGGAAGCCCCAGCATTTT. It translates to CAGSQGARKPQHF.

This clone was recorded a few times. Other DNA sequences in this sample translate to the same CDR3. V is TRBV9 and J is TRBJ1-1; weak D call: TRBD1 (5 bases). With 4 bases removed from V and 3 bases from J, the gap between germline ends came to 7 bases. Germline values: CDR1 SGDLS, CDR2 YYNGEE. The CDR3 sequence is 12 residues long. The CDR3 DNA follows: TGTGCCAGCAGCCCGGGGGACACTGAAGCTTTCTTT. Translating gives CASSPGDTEAFF.

The J gene is TRBJ1-1, the V gene TRBV5-5; TRBD1 might be the D (5 bases). CDR1 SGHKS and CDR2 YYEKEE come from the germline V gene (reference sequence). The V gene lost 4 bases and the J gene lost 2 bases, with 15 bases spanning the gap. This CDR3 region has 15 residues. CDR3 region: CASSPGVGVNTEAFF. The DNA for the CDR3 is TGTGCCAGCAGCCCGGGGGTAGGGGTTAACACTGAAGCTTTCTTT.

V gene TRBV4-2 combines with J gene TRBJ2-5, with D possibly being TRBD2 (5 bases). The CDR3 is made up of 13 amino acids. Germline-derived CDR1 and CDR2 are LGHNA and YNFKEQ. V was clipped by 0 bases and J by 5 bases, with 7 bases between them. This CDR3 is CASSQDRGETQYF. Here the CDR3 DNA reads TGTGCCAGCAGCCAAGATCGAGGGGAGACCCAGTACTTC.

The chain couples TRBV11-2 to TRBJ1-1, with D possibly matching TRBD1 (5 bases). The CDR3 covers 15 residues. Trimming removed 0 bases from V and 5 bases from J, with 13 bases in between. The V gene's germline CDR1 is SGHAT and CDR2 FQNNGV. CDR3 nucleotides: TGTGCCAGCAGCTTAGATTTGGCCAGGGAGACTGAAGCTTTCTTT. Its translation is CASSLDLARETEAFF.

Of note for this clone: An end of the junction differs from the germline gene, which may be a read error. The chain joins TRBV5-1 to TRBJ2-1, with 11 bases aligning to TRBD2. CDR1 and CDR2 (germline): SGHRS, YFSETQ. The CDR3 spans 15 residues. CDR3 region: CASSTSGSSYNGQFF. Written as DNA, the CDR3 is TGCGCCAGCAGCACTAGCGGGAGCTCCTACAATGGGCAGTTCTTC.

This chain connects TRBV13 to TRBJ1-2, with D possibly being TRBD1 (6 bases). CDR3 length: 13 residues. V was pared by 6 bases and J by 8 bases, with 16 bases between. Germline CDR1 is PRHDT and CDR2 is FYEKMQ (reference sequence). This chain's CDR3 is CASRLGQYSGYTF. The CDR3 region has the DNA TGTGCCAGCAGACTTGGACAGTATTCCGGCTACACCTTC.

V gene TRBV7-9 combines with J gene TRBJ2-7; either TRBD1 or TRBD2 may supply D (6 bases each). Per germline, CDR1 SEHNR and CDR2 FQNEAQ (reference sequence). The ends were cut back, 0 bases at V and 0 bases at J, with 12 bases in the middle. The CDR3 contains 16 residues. For the CDR3, the DNA is TGTGCCAGCAGCTTAGCGGCGGGACACAACTCCTACGAGCAGTACTTC. It codes for CASSLAAGHNSYEQYF.

The chain uses TRBV7-2 and TRBJ1-2; a weak D match, TRBD1 (5 bases). The V end was cut by 5 bases, the J end by 7 bases, with 14 bases between. This CDR3 spans 13 amino acids. Germline CDR1 and CDR2: SGHTA and FQGNSA. This chain's CDR3 is CASSPGQGAGYTF. DNA of the CDR3: TGTGCCAGCAGCCCAGGTCAGGGTGCTGGCTACACCTTC. The full variable domain, rest sourced from reference TRBV7-2 and TRBJ1-2, is GAGVSQSPSNKVTEKGKDVELRCDPISGHTALYWYRQSLGQGLEFLIYFQGNSAPDKSGLPSDRFSAERTGGSVSTLTIQRTQQEDSAVYLCASSPGQGAGYTFGSGTRLTVV.

The rearrangement uses TRBV6-6 and TRBJ1-4; TRBD1 agrees at 8 bases. The germline V gene encodes CDR1 MNHNY and CDR2 SVGAGI (reference sequence). With V trimmed by 3 bases and J by 8 bases, 5 bases remained unmatched. The CDR3 consists of 14 residues. The CDR3 region has the DNA TGTGCCAGCAGTTATGGACAGGGCGGAGAAAAACTGTTTTTT. Translating gives CASSYGQGGEKLFF.

This clone appeared once. This chain links TRBV18 with TRBJ2-7; 13 bases are a match to TRBD2. The junction had 9 bases not matched to a gene; V was cut back by 3 bases and J by 7 bases. Germline V lookup: CDR1 KGHSH, CDR2 LQKENI. CDR3 length: 16 residues. The CDR3 protein is CASSPPGTSGTGEQYF. The CDR3 DNA sequence: TGTGCCAGCTCACCCCCGGGGACTAGCGGGACGGGGGAGCAGTACTTC.

This clone is a singleton in its sample. V and J are TRBV7-8 and TRBJ2-7; D unclear. With 5 bases removed from V and 7 bases from J, the gap between germline ends came to 9 bases. The CDR3 has 11 amino acids. Germline values: CDR1 SGHVS, CDR2 FQNEAQ. This CDR3 is CASSHSWEQYF. The CDR3 coding sequence is TGTGCCAGCAGCCATAGTTGGGAGCAGTACTTC. The variable domain in full, with the rest retrieved from reference TRBV7-8 and TRBJ2-7, is GAGVSQSPRYKVAKRGQDVALRCDPISGHVSLFWYQQALGQGPEFLTYFQNEAQLDKSGLPSDRFFAERPEGSVSTLKIQRTQQEDSAVYLCASSHSWEQYFGPGTRLTVT.